Below are 5 T cell receptor beta chains sequenced from a single sample in a study of blood T cell repertoires in COVID-19. Sequencing used immunoSEQ multiplex PCR; TCRdb keeps in-frame clones, though not all of them. The data show fewer than 50,000 clones, about four fifths seen once. The sequencing sample was made of peripheral blood. These receptors were taken from a human donor in a cohort sampled during active COVID-19.

This chain joins TRBV29-1 and TRBJ2-3; 11 nucleotides agree with TRBD2. Germline V gene sequence: CDR1 SQVTM, CDR2 ANQGSEA. V shed 6 bases, J shed 3 bases, and the junction held 5 bases outside the gene matches. CDR3 length: 14 residues. The CDR3 here is CSVELAGVTDTQYF. The CDR3 nucleotides read TGCAGCGTGGAACTAGCGGGAGTTACAGATACGCAGTATTTT.

The rearrangement joins TRBV7-2 to TRBJ1-4, with no clear D. CDR3 size: 17 residues. Deletions cut 5 bases from V and 3 bases from J, with 19 bases between. Per germline, CDR1 SGHTA and CDR2 FQGNSA. The CDR3 DNA sequence: TGTGCCAGCAGCCAAAACACTCCTCGGCGGTCTAATGAAAAACTGTTTTTT. Protein product: CASSQNTPRRSNEKLFF.

This clone was counted a few times. The rearrangement joins TRBV11-2 to TRBJ2-7; D not resolved. V was cut by 7 bases and J by 6 bases, with 16 bases left in between. CDR3 length: 13 amino acids. The germline V gene encodes CDR1 SGHAT and CDR2 FQNNGV. CDR3 nucleotides: TGTGCCAGCACCAGAGCGACGGCGCGCGAGCAGTACTTC. Its translation: CASTRATAREQYF. The full variable domain, its missing parts supplied by reference TRBV11-2 and TRBJ2-7, is EAGVAQSPRYKIIEKRQSVAFWCNPISGHATLYWYQQILGQGPKLLIQFQNNGVVDDSQLPKDRFSAERLKGVDSTLKIQPAKLEDSAVYLCASTRATAREQYFGPGTRLTVT.

The chain couples TRBV9 to TRBJ2-1, with 9 positions matching TRBD1. V lost 3 bases, J lost 6 bases, and 10 bases stayed unmatched. This CDR3 is 16 amino acids long. Germline V CDR1 and CDR2: SGDLS, YYNGEE. CDR3 in amino acids: CASSGTTGGVPNEQFF. The CDR3 nucleotides are TGTGCCAGCAGCGGGACGACAGGGGGAGTCCCCAATGAGCAGTTCTTC.

The chain links TRBV21-1 to TRBJ2-5; whether TRBD2, the table's D call, matches the DNA was not checked. TRBV21-1 is classified as a pseudogene. CDR3 length equals 15 residues. CDR3 bases: TGTGCCAGCATGATCAGCGGGAGGGTTAAGAAGACCCAGTACTTC. This encodes CASMISGRVKKTQYF.